This T cell receptor (beta chain) was retrieved from a study of blood T cell repertoires in COVID-19. Study in general: Donors in the United States, Italy and Spain gave samples during acute or convalescent COVID-19. Sample material is recorded as cDNA or gDNA derived from T cells, B-cell-depleted T cells, or PBMCs.

In the original processing: For nucleated cells, counts were estimated from reference gene primer amplification. The repertoire was sequenced with immunoSEQ multiplex PCR; TCRdb's copy has only in-frame clones and lacks some. D and trimming come from the DNA, and the V and J calls and clone size come from that table. The sample lists more than 55,000 clones; about 78% were seen once. This clone appeared a few times. The CDR3 loop spans 15 amino acids. Germline trimming cut 5 bases from V and 3 bases from J; bases unmatched to any gene: 9. The germline V gene has CDR1 MNHEY and CDR2 SVGEGT. The sequence was collected from a man aged 80 or over with active or convalescent COVID-19. This sequence joins TRBV6-2 or TRBV6-3 and TRBJ1-1, with TRBD1 matching over 7 bases. Sequenced: peripheral blood. Here the CDR3 reads CASSDTTGSYTEAFF. The CDR3 region has the DNA TGTGCCAGCAGTGACACGACAGGGTCTTACACTGAAGCTTTCTTT.